The 15 T cell receptor beta chains given below trace back to one sample, sequenced in a study of regulatory T cells in long-lasting Graves disease. Time point indicated: newly diagnosed GD, antithyroid drugs for less than 3 months. The TCR library was prepared using RNA isolated from PBMCs. Construction of TCR beta libraries relied on iRepertoire HTBI primers and on Arm-PCR targeting CDR3 regions. TCRdb processed the multiplex PCR reads anew with MiXCR; each CDR3 protein has one entry. The data hold fewer than 400,000 distinct CDR3 sequences, with over 15% observed a single time. This specimen was peripheral blood mononuclear cells (PBMCs), taken at new diagnosis, from a patient treated with antithyroid drugs. The receptors shown here come from a female donor with Graves disease.

This clonotype appeared many times. The chain combines TRBV11-2 with TRBJ1-5; D is ambiguous. CDR3 length equals 17 residues. V was cut by 1 base and J by 5 bases, with 18 bases left in between. Per the germline V gene, CDR1 is SGHAT and CDR2 is FQNNGV. CDR3 DNA: TGTGCCAGCAGCTTAGGTAGGGCATGGGAGAAGGATCAGCCCCAGCATTTT. Its protein product is CASSLGRAWEKDQPQHF.

Remarks on this clonotype: A much larger clone differs from this one at a single base, so this may be a read error. This chain joins TRBV3-1 and TRBJ2-5; tentatively, D is TRBD1 or TRBD2 (6 bases each). Germline V lookup: CDR1 LGHDT, CDR2 YNNKEL (reference sequence). The CDR3 runs 14 residues. V was cut by 4 bases and J by 5 bases, with 14 bases left in between. As DNA, the CDR3 is TGTGCCAGCAGCCGCGGGACATCGCCCGAGACCCAGTACTTC. This encodes CASSRGTSPETQYF.

The sample holds many counts of this clonotype. The genes are TRBV2 and TRBJ2-3, with TRBD2 matching 8 bases. The CDR3 spans 17 residues. J gave up 0 bases and V 2 bases, and 7 bases lay outside the gene matches. Germline CDR1 reads SNHLY; CDR2 reads FYNNEI. The CDR3 bases are TGTGCCAGCAGTGAACCCATAGCGGGGCGAAGCACAGATACGCAGTATTTT. The encoded protein is CASSEPIAGRSTDTQYF. Filled out from reference TRBV2 and TRBJ2-3, the complete variable domain reads EPEVTQTPSHQVTQMGQEVILRCVPISNHLYFYWYRQILGQKVEFLVSFYNNEISEKSEIFDDQFSVERPDGSNFTLKIRSTKLEDSAMYFCASSEPIAGRSTDTQYFGPGTRLTVL.

In this sample, this clonotype turned up a few times. The V call is TRBV6-1, the J call TRBJ2-2; D call uncertain. The germline V and J ends were trimmed by 6 bases and 3 bases, with 11 bases remaining between them. This CDR3 is 14 amino acids long. CDR1 and CDR2 (germline): MNHNS, SASEGT. CDR3: CASRETGYTGELFF. In DNA, the CDR3 is TGTGCCAGCAGGGAGACGGGTTACACCGGGGAGCTGTTTTTT.

This clonotype was picked up many times. The chain is built from TRBV7-9 and TRBJ2-5; D ambiguous. Trimming pared 2 bases from V and 4 bases from J, leaving 11 bases between. The germline gives CDR1 SEHNR, CDR2 FQNEAQ (reference sequence). CDR3 length: 14 residues. In DNA, the CDR3 is TGTGCCAGCAGCTTATTTGAGAGTGGAGAGACCCAGTACTTC. Translated, it gives CASSLFESGETQYF.

This clonotype was picked up a small number of times. V and J are TRBV19 and TRBJ2-7; D is possibly TRBD1 or TRBD2 (6 bases each). Trimming shortened V by 11 bases and J by 3 bases, and 26 bases separated the two germline ends. Germline-derived CDR1 and CDR2 are LNHDA and SQIVND (reference sequence). The length of the CDR3 is 16 residues. The CDR3 loop reads CAASGPPGASFYEQYF. CDR3 nucleotide sequence: TGTGCCGCCTCAGGTCCTCCGGGGGCCTCCTTCTACGAGCAGTACTTC.

In regard to this clonotype: This may come from a read error, since a much larger clone is one base off. The chain couples TRBV15 to TRBJ2-3; possibly TRBD1 for D (6 bases). The CDR3 consists of 16 residues. Germline loops: CDR1 LNHNV, CDR2 YYDKDF (reference sequence). In DNA, the CDR3 is TGTGCCACCAGCAGAGCCGGGACACGACGCACAGATGCGCAGTATTTT. This translates into CATSRAGTRRTDAQYF. Full variable domain (missing parts from reference TRBV15 and TRBJ2-3): DAMVIQNPRYQVTQFGKPVTLSCSQTLNHNVMYWYQQKSSQAPKLLFHYYDKDFNNEADTPDNFQSRRPNTSFCFLDIRSPGLGDTAMYLCATSRAGTRRTDAQYFGPGTRLTVL.

This clonotype was counted at least ten times. The CDR3 spells CASSYGPTYPSYEQYF. DNA for the CDR3: TGTGCCAGCAGTTACGGCCCTACCTACCCCTCCTACGAGCAGTACTTC. This chain joins TRBV6-2 or TRBV6-3 and TRBJ2-7; unclear D gene. The V gene lost 2 bases and the J gene lost 0 bases, with 14 bases spanning the gap. This CDR3 has 16 amino acids. Germline CDR1 and CDR2: MNHEY and SVGEGT.

This clonotype was detected a few times. This probably arose from a read error, given a far larger clone one base away. This chain uses TRBV11-3 with TRBJ2-5; D is unresolved. Looked up from germline, CDR1 is SGHNT and CDR2 is YENEEA. V was trimmed by 5 bases and J by 4 bases, leaving 11 bases between them. The CDR3 sequence is 13 residues long. CDR3 residues: CASSLGHRETQYF. The CDR3 DNA is TGTGCCAGCAGCCTCGGGCACAGAGAGACCCAGTACTTC. Drawing the rest from reference TRBV11-3 and TRBJ2-5, the complete variable domain is EAGVVQSPRYKIIEKKQPVAFWCNPISGHNTLYWYLQNLGQGPELLIRYENEEAVDDSQLPKDRFSAERLKGVDSTLKIQPAELGDSAVYLCASSLGHRETQYFGPGTRLLVL.

This clonotype came up many times. CDR3 DNA: TGCAGTGCTAGAGATCGGGCCAGGGTTCGTGGAGCTTTCTTT. Its translation is CSARDRARVRGAFF. The chain couples TRBV20-1 to TRBJ1-1, with D possibly being TRBD1 (5 bases). Germline values: CDR1 DFQATT, CDR2 SNEGSKA (reference sequence). The CDR3 length is 14 residues. Trimming removed 0 bases from V and 10 bases from J, with 18 bases in between.

This clonotype was detected only a few times. The chain uses TRBV5-1 and TRBJ1-1; D remains ambiguous. Trimming stripped 1 base from V and 1 base from J, with 17 bases between. Germline CDR1 SGHRS, CDR2 YFSETQ. The CDR3 is made up of 17 amino acids. The CDR3 DNA reads as TGCGCCAGCAGCTTGTCTGGGTCGAACCATGCGAACACTGAAGCTTTCTTT. It codes for CASSLSGSNHANTEAFF.

This clonotype was seen ten or more times. This chain links TRBV7-2 with TRBJ2-3; D may be TRBD1 (6 bases). This CDR3 has 14 residues. Germline V lookup: CDR1 SGHTA, CDR2 FQGNSA. Trimming took off 7 bases at V and 6 bases at J, with 17 bases between the two ends. As DNA, the CDR3 is TGTGCCAGCACCCTAGGACAGCATTTGGATACGCAGTATTTT. This sequence encodes CASTLGQHLDTQYF.

This clonotype was found a few times. The chain joins TRBV28 to TRBJ2-3, with a possible D match to TRBD1 (7 bases). This CDR3 is 13 amino acids long. The germline V gene has CDR1 MDHEN and CDR2 SYDVKM. The V and J ends lost 6 bases and 8 bases respectively, with 15 bases between them. In DNA, the CDR3 is TGTGCCAGCAGCCCAGGGGGGCAGGGTACGCAGTATTTT. Protein sequence: CASSPGGQGTQYF.

This clonotype was picked up many times. This chain connects TRBV28 to TRBJ1-4; no definite D call. The ends were cut back, 3 bases at V and 7 bases at J, with 12 bases in the middle. This CDR3 has 14 amino acids. Germline CDR1 and CDR2: MDHEN and SYDVKM. The CDR3: CASSLTTGSEKLFF. As DNA, the CDR3 is TGTGCCAGCAGTTTGACGACGGGGAGTGAAAAACTGTTTTTT.

This clonotype was counted at least ten times. V and J are TRBV11-2 and TRBJ2-7; 7 bases fit TRBD1. The CDR3 contains 15 residues. The J segment lost 3 bases and the V segment lost 1 base, leaving 6 bases of the junction unmatched. Germline values: CDR1 SGHAT, CDR2 FQNNGV. The CDR3 DNA is TGTGCCAGCAGCTTAGGGTCTGCAGGGGGCTACGAGCAGTACTTC. This codes for CASSLGSAGGYEQYF.